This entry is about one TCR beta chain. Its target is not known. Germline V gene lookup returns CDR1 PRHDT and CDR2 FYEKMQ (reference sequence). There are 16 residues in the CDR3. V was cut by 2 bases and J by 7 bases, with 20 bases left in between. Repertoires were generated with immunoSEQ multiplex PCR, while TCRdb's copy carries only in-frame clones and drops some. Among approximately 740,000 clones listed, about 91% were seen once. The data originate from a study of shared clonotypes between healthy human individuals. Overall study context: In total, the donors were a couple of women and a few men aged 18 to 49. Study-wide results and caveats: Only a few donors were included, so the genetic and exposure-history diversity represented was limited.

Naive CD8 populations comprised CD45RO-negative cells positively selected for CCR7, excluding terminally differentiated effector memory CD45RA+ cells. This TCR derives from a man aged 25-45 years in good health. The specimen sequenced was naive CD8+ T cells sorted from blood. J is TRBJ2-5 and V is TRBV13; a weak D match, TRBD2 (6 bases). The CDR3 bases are TGTGCCAGCAGCTTACTGAAAGCGGGTACTGCCGGGACCCAGTACTTC. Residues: CASSLLKAGTAGTQYF.